This T cell receptor (beta chain) is from a study of blood T cell repertoires in COVID-19. Study at large: COVID-19 samples, acute and convalescent, were from the United States, Italy and Spain.

The germline V and J ends were trimmed by 4 bases and 0 bases, with 14 bases remaining between them. Germline loops: CDR1 SGHRS, CDR2 YFSETQ. This CDR3 has 16 residues. Authors' data handling: Researchers report that nucleated cell counts were estimated from reference gene primer amplification. The protocol was immunoSEQ multiplex PCR, while the TCRdb copy is restricted to in-frame clones and leaves out a portion. The V and J calls and clone size were taken over from that table, and D and trimming were inferred from the DNA. The table has about 49,000 clones, about 83% seen once. This chain joins TRBV5-1 and TRBJ1-3; D is possibly TRBD1 (5 bases). The sequence came from a man aged 50 or older with acute or convalescent COVID-19. The sequenced material came from peripheral blood. The CDR3 DNA follows: TGCGCCAGCAGCCAATTCGACAGTGCCTCTGGAAACACCATATATTTT. It encodes CASSQFDSASGNTIYF.